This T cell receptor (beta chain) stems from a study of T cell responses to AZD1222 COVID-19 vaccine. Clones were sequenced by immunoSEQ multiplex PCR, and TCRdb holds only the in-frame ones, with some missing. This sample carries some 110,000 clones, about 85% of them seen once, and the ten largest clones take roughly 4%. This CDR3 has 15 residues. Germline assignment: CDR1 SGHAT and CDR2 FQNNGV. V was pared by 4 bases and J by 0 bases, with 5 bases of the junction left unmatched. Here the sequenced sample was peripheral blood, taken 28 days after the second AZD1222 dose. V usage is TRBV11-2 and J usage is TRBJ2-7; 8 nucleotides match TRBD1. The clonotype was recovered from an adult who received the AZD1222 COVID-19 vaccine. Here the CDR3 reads CASSWNRGSSYEQYF. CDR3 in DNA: TGTGCCAGCAGCTGGAACAGGGGGAGCTCCTACGAGCAGTACTTC.